Listed here are 15 T cell receptor beta chains from one sample, sequenced in a study of T cells in pancreatic ductal adenocarcinoma. The assay was immunoSEQ multiplex PCR, and TCRdb's table has in-frame clones only and misses some. The sample holds over 100,000 clones, 90% to 95% seen once. The selected patients with pancreatic ductal adenocarcinoma had surgery but no neoadjuvant therapy. Sequenced material: PBMCs. Source of these receptors: a human donor with pancreatic ductal adenocarcinoma.

V usage is TRBV7-2 and J usage is TRBJ2-6, with TRBD1 matching 9 bases. The CDR3 extends over 16 amino acids. Trimming removed 6 bases from V and 2 bases from J; junction bases left unmatched: 5. Germline V gene data show CDR1 as SGHTA and CDR2 as FQGNSA. CDR3 nucleotide sequence: TGTGCCAGCAGTCCGACAGGGGGGACTGGGGCCAACGTCCTGACTTTC. Residues: CASSPTGGTGANVLTF. The whole variable domain, remainder taken from reference TRBV7-2 and TRBJ2-6, is GAGVSQSPSNKVTEKGKDVELRCDPISGHTALYWYRQSLGQGLEFLIYFQGNSAPDKSGLPSDRFSAERTGGSVSTLTIQRTQQEDSAVYLCASSPTGGTGANVLTFGAGSRLTVL.

The chain joins TRBV5-1 to TRBJ1-5, with D tentatively TRBD1 (5 bases). CDR1 and CDR2 from the germline V gene are SGHRS and YFSETQ. The V gene lost 0 bases and the J gene lost 2 bases, with 15 bases spanning the gap. The CDR3 contains 17 residues. This chain's CDR3 is CASSLAPGSGGNQPQHF. In DNA, the CDR3 is TGCGCCAGCAGCTTGGCCCCGGGTTCGGGGGGCAATCAGCCCCAGCATTTT. The full variable domain, its missing parts supplied by reference TRBV5-1 and TRBJ1-5, is KAGVTQTPRYLIKTRGQQVTLSCSPISGHRSVSWYQQTPGQGLQFLFEYFSETQRNKGNFPGRFSGRQFSNSRSEMNVSTLELGDSALYLCASSLAPGSGGNQPQHFGDGTRLSIL.

The chain is built from TRBV2 and TRBJ1-1; D might be TRBD1 (6 bases). From germline, CDR1 is SNHLY and CDR2 FYNNEI. The CDR3 is made up of 12 amino acids. V lost 8 bases to trimming and J lost 1 base, with 8 bases between them. For the CDR3, the DNA is TGTGCCAGCCAGGACAGGAACACTGAAGCTTTCTTT. Translation: CASQDRNTEAFF.

This clone was counted a few times. J is TRBJ1-1 and V is TRBV25-1; the D gene is possibly TRBD1 (6 bases). Germline loops: CDR1 MGHDK, CDR2 SYGVNS. V gave up 3 bases and J gave up 10 bases, with 15 bases separating them. This CDR3 contains 13 residues. The CDR3 DNA sequence: TGTGCCAGCAGTGAGTTCGGGACATTAGGAGCTTTCTTT. Translating it yields CASSEFGTLGAFF.

V and J are TRBV6-1 and TRBJ2-1, with a weak D call TRBD1 (6 bases). V was clipped by 6 bases and J by 7 bases, with 13 bases between them. Germline CDR1 reads MNHNS; CDR2 reads SASEGT. The CDR3 totals 13 residues. In DNA, the CDR3 is TGTGCCAGCAGACAGGGCATCACGAATGAGCAGTTCTTC. This translates into CASRQGITNEQFF.

The rearrangement links TRBV6-1 to TRBJ1-4; perhaps TRBD1 as D (5 bases). Looked up from germline, CDR1 is MNHNS and CDR2 is SASEGT. CDR3 length: 14 amino acids. The V gene lost 7 bases and the J gene lost 7 bases, with 16 bases spanning the gap. CDR3 DNA: TGTGCCAGCACCCCGCGGGGGTTGGGTGAAAAACTGTTTTTT. This codes for CASTPRGLGEKLFF.

This clone is a singleton in its sample. The CDR3 nucleotides read TGCGCCAGCAGCTTTGAGGGGACACAAGAGACCCAGTACTTC. This sequence encodes CASSFEGTQETQYF. V gene TRBV5-1 combines with J gene TRBJ2-5; a weak D match, TRBD1 (6 bases). CDR3 size: 14 residues. From germline, CDR1 is SGHRS and CDR2 YFSETQ. V dropped 2 bases and J dropped 2 bases, with 10 bases sitting between them.

The J gene is TRBJ2-7, the V gene TRBV20-1; the D gene is possibly TRBD1 (7 bases). CDR3 size: 11 residues. V shed 2 bases and J shed 9 bases, with 11 bases lying between them. CDR1 and CDR2 from the germline V gene are DFQATT and SNEGSKA (reference sequence). In DNA form, the CDR3 reads TGCAGTGCTAGAAGGCAGGGGGGGCAGTACTTC. Its translation: CSARRQGGQYF.

The chain recombines TRBV6-1 with TRBJ2-1; 12 bases are a match to TRBD2. CDR1 and CDR2 from the germline V gene are MNHNS and SASEGT. J lost 6 bases, V lost 11 bases, and 8 bases had no gene match. The CDR3 has 14 amino acids. DNA for the CDR3: TGTGCCGTCCACAGGACTAGCGGGATCAATGAGCAGTTCTTC. Its protein product is CAVHRTSGINEQFF.

CDR3 sequence: CASRLLASTDTQYF. DNA for the CDR3: TGTGCCAGCAGACTCCTAGCTAGCACAGATACGCAGTATTTT. The chain has TRBV2 and TRBJ2-3, with D tentatively TRBD2 (5 bases). Trimming removed 6 bases at V and 0 bases at J, with 10 bases between. Germline V gene data show CDR1 as SNHLY and CDR2 as FYNNEI. The length of the CDR3 is 14 residues.

With respect to this clone: One junction end does not reproduce the germline sequence, and a read error may be involved. The chain has TRBV7-7 and TRBJ2-1; 7 nucleotides align to TRBD1. CDR1 and CDR2 (germline): SSHAT, FNYEAQ (reference sequence). The CDR3 sequence is 14 residues long. DNA of the CDR3: TGTGCTAGCAGTCCAGGGGGCTCCTACAATGAGCAGTTCTTC. This codes for CASSPGGSYNEQFF.

This sequence joins TRBV5-4 and TRBJ2-3; 12 nucleotides agree with TRBD2. From germline, CDR1 is SGHNT and CDR2 YYREEE (reference sequence). The V gene end was trimmed by 6 bases and the J gene end by 0 bases; junction bases not matched to a gene: 2. The CDR3 totals 15 residues. In DNA form, the CDR3 reads TGTGCCAGCAACGGACTAGCGGGGAGCACAGATACGCAGTATTTT. Translation gives CASNGLAGSTDTQYF. Looking up the rest from reference TRBV5-4 and TRBJ2-3 gives the full variable domain: ETGVTQSPTHLIKTRGQQVTLRCSSQSGHNTVSWYQQALGQGPQFIFQYYREEENGRGNFPPRFSGLQFPNYSSELNVNALELDDSALYLCASNGLAGSTDTQYFGPGTRLTVL.

The V and J genes are TRBV7-8 and TRBJ2-7; the match to TRBD1 covers 8 bases. CDR1 SGHVS and CDR2 FQNEAQ come from the germline V gene. The length of the CDR3 is 15 residues. V lost 2 bases and J lost 7; bases outside the gene matches: 10. As DNA, the CDR3 is TGTGCCAGCAGCTTATATTCCCAGGGGGCTGGGGAGCAGTACTTC. Its protein is CASSLYSQGAGEQYF.

V usage is TRBV28 and J usage is TRBJ2-5; D gene unclear. The CDR3 length is 14 residues. Germline V gives CDR1 MDHEN, CDR2 SYDVKM. The V gene lost 3 bases and the J gene lost 5 bases, with 13 bases spanning the gap. For the CDR3, the DNA is TGTGCCAGCAGTTTCCAGCGCACTGGGGAGACCCAGTACTTC. This gives the protein CASSFQRTGETQYF. The full variable domain, rest sourced from reference TRBV28 and TRBJ2-5, is DVKVTQSSRYLVKRTGEKVFLECVQDMDHENMFWYRQDPGLGLRLIYFSYDVKMKEKGDIPEGYSVSREKKERFSLILESASTNQTSMYLCASSFQRTGETQYFGPGTRLLVL.

The chain recombines TRBV7-2 with TRBJ2-5; D perhaps matches TRBD2 (5 bases). Trimming took off 3 bases at V and 7 bases at J, with 12 bases between the two ends. The germline gives CDR1 SGHTA, CDR2 FQGNSA. This CDR3 contains 13 residues. The CDR3 loop is CASSFVLDGTQYF. The CDR3 DNA reads as TGTGCCAGCAGCTTCGTACTAGACGGGACCCAGTACTTC.